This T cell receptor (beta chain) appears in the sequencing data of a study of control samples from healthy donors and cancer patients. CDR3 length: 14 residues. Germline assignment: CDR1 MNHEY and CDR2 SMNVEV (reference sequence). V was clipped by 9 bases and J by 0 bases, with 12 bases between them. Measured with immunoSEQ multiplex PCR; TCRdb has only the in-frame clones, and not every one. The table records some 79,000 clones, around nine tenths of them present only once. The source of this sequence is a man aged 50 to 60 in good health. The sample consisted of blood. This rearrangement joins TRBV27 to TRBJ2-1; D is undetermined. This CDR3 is CASFSPGSYNEQFF. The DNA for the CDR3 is TGTGCCAGTTTCTCCCCGGGCTCCTACAATGAGCAGTTCTTC.